The 25 T cell receptor beta chains below all came from one sample that was sequenced in a study of beta chain features in type 1 diabetes. The whole isolated RNA underwent reverse transcription, so sequencing captured expressed TCRB transcripts. Repertoires were generated with immunoSEQ multiplex PCR, while TCRdb's copy carries only in-frame clones and drops some. Among roughly 450,000 clones listed, about an eighth were seen once. The sequenced sample was naive CD4+ T cells from blood. The receptors were sampled from a woman younger than 30 in good health.

In its sample, this clone was seen a few times. CDR3 coding DNA: TGTGCCAGCAGTGAAGTCAGTTCAGGAGGTTCACCCCTCCACTTT. It yields the protein CASSEVSSGGSPLHF. The chain links TRBV2 to TRBJ1-6; D remains ambiguous. The CDR3 is made up of 15 amino acids. Germline values: CDR1 SNHLY, CDR2 FYNNEI. V lost 1 base to trimming and J lost 9 bases, with 13 bases between them.

This clone showed up just a few times. The gene calls are TRBV9 and TRBJ2-5, with D perhaps assigned TRBD1 or TRBD2 (5 bases each). This CDR3 is built from 15 residues. Germline assignment: CDR1 SGDLS and CDR2 YYNGEE. V gave up 2 bases and J gave up 3 bases, with 14 bases separating them. The CDR3 loop reads CASSVGSSREETQYF. CDR3 DNA: TGTGCCAGCAGCGTTGGGTCTAGCAGGGAAGAGACCCAGTACTTC.

In regard to this clone: The junction departs from germline at one end; a sequencing error may be responsible. The V call is TRBV9, the J call TRBJ2-1; D is ambiguous. Germline CDR1 reads SGDLS; CDR2 reads YYNGEE. The CDR3 extends over 14 amino acids. CDR3: CASSTSPSYNEQFF. CDR3 nucleotides: TGTGCCAGCAGCACCAGTCCCTCCTATAATGAGCAGTTCTTC.

This clone was detected only a few times. The rearrangement uses TRBV2 and TRBJ2-7; D remains unclear. The V end lost 2 bases, the J end lost 6 bases, and 11 bases lay between the germline ends. The length of the CDR3 is 13 residues. Per the germline V gene, CDR1 is SNHLY and CDR2 is FYNNEI. CDR3 nucleotide sequence: TGTGCCAGCAGTGAATTGGTCGGGCCCGAGCAGTACGTC. It specifies CASSELVGPEQYV.

Only a few counts were recorded for this clone. The chain employs TRBV5-1 and TRBJ2-2; D ambiguous. The CDR3 has 15 amino acids. CDR1 is SGHRS and CDR2 is YFSETQ in the germline V gene. V was cut by 1 base and J by 1 base, with 8 bases left in between. CDR3 region: CASSLSSGNTGELFF. CDR3 in DNA: TGCGCCAGCAGCTTGAGTTCAGGGAACACCGGGGAGCTGTTTTTT. Using reference TRBV5-1 and TRBJ2-2 for the parts outside the CDR3, the full variable domain is KAGVTQTPRYLIKTRGQQVTLSCSPISGHRSVSWYQQTPGQGLQFLFEYFSETQRNKGNFPGRFSGRQFSNSRSEMNVSTLELGDSALYLCASSLSSGNTGELFFGEGSRLTVL.

The chain couples TRBV7-9 to TRBJ1-1; no firm D call. CDR3 size: 14 residues. The germline V gene encodes CDR1 SEHNR and CDR2 FQNEAQ (reference sequence). V was shortened by 6 bases and J by 0 bases, with 11 bases between the two germline ends. CDR3 region: CASSSGLLNTEAFF. The CDR3 DNA is TGTGCCAGCAGTTCCGGCCTCCTGAACACTGAAGCTTTCTTT.

This clone has just a few counts. The genes are TRBV9 and TRBJ2-2, with 10 nucleotides matching TRBD2. The CDR3 contains 16 residues. Germline V gene data show CDR1 as SGDLS and CDR2 as YYNGEE. The V and J ends lost 0 bases and 2 bases, in that order; junction bases with no gene match: 1. The CDR3 is CASSVGTSGNTGELFF. The CDR3 DNA sequence: TGTGCCAGCAGCGTAGGGACTAGCGGAAACACCGGGGAGCTGTTTTTT.

The chain has TRBV29-1 and TRBJ1-5, with 9 bases fitting TRBD1. J was trimmed by 9 bases and V by 5 bases; bases with no gene match: 8. Looked up from germline, CDR1 is SQVTM and CDR2 is ANQGSEA. CDR3 size: 13 residues. The CDR3 sequence is CSVNVGTGPPQHF. For the CDR3, the DNA is TGCAGCGTTAACGTTGGGACAGGGCCGCCCCAGCATTTT.

The sample holds a few counts of this clone. This chain joins TRBV7-3 and TRBJ2-3; 10 bases are shared with TRBD2. CDR3 length: 14 residues. Germline CDR1 SGHTA, CDR2 FQGTGA. V shed 3 bases, J shed 4 bases, and the junction held 1 base outside the gene matches. The CDR3 region has the DNA TGTGCCAGCAGCTTTGGGACTAGCGCAGATACGCAGTATTTT. Encoded protein: CASSFGTSADTQYF.

The V gene is TRBV5-4, the J gene TRBJ2-6; 7 bases are a match to TRBD2. Trimming at V came to 4 bases and at J to 2 bases, leaving 3 bases not matched to a gene. The CDR3 consists of 15 residues. Germline loops: CDR1 SGHNT, CDR2 YYREEE (reference sequence). The CDR3: CASSPGGTGANVLTF. The DNA of the CDR3 is TGTGCCAGCAGCCCGGGGGGAACTGGGGCCAACGTCCTGACTTTC.

This clone showed up just a few times. V and J are TRBV21-1 and TRBJ2-7. TRBV21-1 is flagged as a pseudogene. The CDR3 contains 12 residues. The CDR3 DNA reads as TGTGCCAGCAGGGCCAACCCCTACGAGCAGTACGTC. Its protein product is CASRANPYEQYV.

This clone was seen more than once but under ten times. The genes are TRBV19 and TRBJ1-2; D is ambiguous. The V and J ends lost 3 bases and 4 bases respectively, with 9 bases between them. Germline assignment: CDR1 LNHDA and CDR2 SQIVND (reference sequence). The CDR3 is made up of 13 amino acids. The CDR3 sequence: CASSISRAYGYTF. CDR3 nucleotide sequence: TGTGCCAGTAGTATTTCCCGGGCCTATGGCTACACCTTC.

This clone appeared a few times. The J gene is TRBJ2-5, the V gene TRBV6-5; 8 nucleotides match TRBD1. The germline V gene has CDR1 MNHEY and CDR2 SVGAGI. This CDR3 region has 14 residues. The V gene end was trimmed by 6 bases and the J gene end by 1 base; junction bases not matched to a gene: 4. For the CDR3, the DNA is TGTGCCAGCAGAAGACAGGGGTTCCAAGAGACCCAGTACTTC. This translates into CASRRQGFQETQYF.

This clone was picked up a small number of times. The rearrangement uses TRBV6-6 and TRBJ1-1; no clear D gene. The V and J ends lost 0 bases and 1 base respectively, with 6 bases between them. Germline CDR1 MNHNY, CDR2 SVGAGI (reference sequence). This CDR3 spans 14 amino acids. CDR3 sequence: CASSYSAGNTEAFF. The CDR3 coding sequence is TGTGCCAGCAGTTACTCGGCAGGGAACACTGAAGCTTTCTTT.

The rearrangement joins TRBV5-6 to TRBJ1-2; D remains unclear. Per the germline V gene, CDR1 is SGHDT and CDR2 is YYEEEE. V lost 2 bases and J lost 7, with 12 bases in between. The CDR3 extends over 13 amino acids. The CDR3 spells CASSFLQMGGYTF. In nucleotides, the CDR3 is TGTGCCAGCAGCTTTCTCCAGATGGGTGGCTACACCTTC.

This clone was detected a few times. V gene TRBV29-1 combines with J gene TRBJ2-1; D uncertain. CDR1 SQVTM and CDR2 ANQGSEA come from the germline V gene. The CDR3 is 14 residues long. V lost 4 bases and J 2 bases, leaving 12 bases between the germline ends. This chain's CDR3 is CSVVPGHAYNEQFF. DNA for the CDR3: TGCAGCGTTGTCCCGGGTCACGCCTACAATGAGCAGTTCTTC.

In its sample, this clone was seen a few times. The chain employs TRBV9 and TRBJ1-2, with D possibly TRBD1 on 5 matching bases. CDR1 and CDR2 (germline): SGDLS, YYNGEE. V dropped 0 bases and J dropped 5 bases, with 8 bases sitting between them. The CDR3 spans 13 residues. As DNA, the CDR3 is TGTGCCAGCAGCGTAGTGGCAGGGTATGGCTACACCTTC. Its protein is CASSVVAGYGYTF. Full variable domain (remainder filled in from reference TRBV9 and TRBJ1-2): DSGVTQTPKHLITATGQRVTLRCSPRSGDLSVYWYQQSLDQGLQFLIQYYNGEERAKGNILERFSAQQFPDLHSELNLSSLELGDSALYFCASSVVAGYGYTFGSGTRLTVV.

This clone was counted a few times. The chain recombines TRBV5-1 with TRBJ2-5; D gene unclear. V dropped 6 bases and J dropped 5 bases, with 14 bases sitting between them. Looked up from germline, CDR1 is SGHRS and CDR2 is YFSETQ. The CDR3 runs 13 residues. CDR3 residues: CASTSQPPETQYF. Here the CDR3 DNA reads TGCGCCAGCACCTCACAACCTCCGGAGACCCAGTACTTC.

A word on this clone: Other DNA sequences in this specimen translate into the identical CDR3. Written as DNA, the CDR3 is TGTGCCAGCAGTGAATCCGGAGATACGCAGTATTTT. Its translation: CASSESGDTQYF. J is TRBJ2-3 and V is TRBV25-1; D remains unclear. Germline V lookup: CDR1 MGHDK, CDR2 SYGVNS. With 1 base removed from V and 5 bases from J, the gap between germline ends came to 4 bases. This CDR3 contains 12 residues. The variable domain in full, with the rest retrieved from reference TRBV25-1 and TRBJ2-3, is EADIYQTPRYLVIGTGKKITLECSQTMGHDKMYWYQQDPGMELHLIHYSYGVNSTEKGDLSSESTVSRIRTEHFPLTLESARPSHTSQYLCASSESGDTQYFGPGTRLTVL.

This clone was counted a few times. This sample includes further DNA sequences coding for the same CDR3. V gene TRBV9 combines with J gene TRBJ2-7; the D gene is possibly TRBD1 (5 bases). This CDR3 has 14 amino acids. Germline V lookup: CDR1 SGDLS, CDR2 YYNGEE. V was cut by 0 bases and J by 0 bases, with 7 bases left in between. This chain's CDR3 is CASSVATGSYEQYF. As DNA, the CDR3 is TGTGCCAGCAGCGTAGCTACAGGCTCCTACGAGCAGTACTTC.

This clone was detected a few times. V usage is TRBV29-1 and J usage is TRBJ1-3, with 8 bases lining up with TRBD1. The J segment lost 2 bases and the V segment lost 6 bases, leaving 9 bases of the junction unmatched. The CDR3 is 15 residues long. Germline V gene lookup returns CDR1 SQVTM and CDR2 ANQGSEA. The CDR3 protein is CSVVTGAIPGNTIYF. The CDR3 DNA sequence: TGCAGCGTCGTGACAGGGGCTATTCCTGGAAACACCATATATTTT. Supplemented by reference TRBV29-1 and TRBJ1-3, the full variable domain reads SAVISQKPSRDICQRGTSLTIQCQVDSQVTMMFWYRQQPGQSLTLIATANQGSEATYESGFVIDKFPISRPNLTFSTLTVSNMSPEDSSIYLCSVVTGAIPGNTIYFGEGSWLTVV.

The chain is built from TRBV2 and TRBJ1-5; D uncertain. V was clipped by 1 base and J by 4 bases, with 11 bases between them. CDR3 length: 15 amino acids. Germline-derived CDR1 and CDR2 are SNHLY and FYNNEI. CDR3 DNA: TGTGCCAGCAGTGAAGTAGTCCGAGGGAATCAGCCCCAGCATTTT. Encoded protein: CASSEVVRGNQPQHF.

V usage is TRBV29-1 and J usage is TRBJ2-4; D perhaps matches TRBD2 (6 bases). V lost 2 bases to trimming and J lost 9 bases, with 14 bases between them. CDR1 and CDR2 (germline): SQVTM, ANQGSEA. There are 13 residues in the CDR3. The CDR3 DNA reads TGCAGCGTTGAAAGTCTTTTCGGGGGCATTCAGTACTTC. Translating it yields CSVESLFGGIQYF. Complete variable domain (other parts from reference TRBV29-1 and TRBJ2-4): SAVISQKPSRDICQRGTSLTIQCQVDSQVTMMFWYRQQPGQSLTLIATANQGSEATYESGFVIDKFPISRPNLTFSTLTVSNMSPEDSSIYLCSVESLFGGIQYFGAGTRLSVL.

This clone was counted only a few times. The chain employs TRBV5-1 and TRBJ1-1; 7 bases line up with TRBD1. CDR3 size: 13 residues. Looked up from germline, CDR1 is SGHRS and CDR2 is YFSETQ. Trimming removed 3 bases from V and 6 bases from J; junction bases left unmatched: 5. The CDR3 coding sequence is TGCGCCAGCAGCTCCACAGGGGTCGCTGAAGCTTTCTTT. It specifies CASSSTGVAEAFF.

Only a few counts were recorded for this clone. V and J are TRBV12-5 and TRBJ2-7, with D unresolved. CDR1 is LGHNT and CDR2 is FRNRAP in the germline V gene. This CDR3 has 12 residues. Trimming cost V 3 bases and J 4 bases, with 7 bases left between them. CDR3 residues: CASGFERYEQYF. In DNA form, the CDR3 reads TGTGCTAGTGGTTTTGAGAGATACGAGCAGTACTTC.